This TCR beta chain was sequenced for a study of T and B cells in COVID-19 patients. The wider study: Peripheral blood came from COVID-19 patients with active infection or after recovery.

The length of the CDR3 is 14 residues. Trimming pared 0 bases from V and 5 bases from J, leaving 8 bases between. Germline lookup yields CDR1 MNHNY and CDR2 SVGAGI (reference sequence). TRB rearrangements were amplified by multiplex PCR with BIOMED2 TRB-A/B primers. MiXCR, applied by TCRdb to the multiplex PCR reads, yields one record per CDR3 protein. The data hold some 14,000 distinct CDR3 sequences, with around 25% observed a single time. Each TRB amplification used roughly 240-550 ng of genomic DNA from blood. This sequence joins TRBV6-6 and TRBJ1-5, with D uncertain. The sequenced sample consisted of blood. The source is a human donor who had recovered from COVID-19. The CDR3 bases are TGTGCCAGCAGTTACTCACAGAAGGATCAGCCCCAGCATTTT. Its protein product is CASSYSQKDQPQHF.